This T cell receptor (beta chain) was sequenced for a study of OX40 agonist ivuxolimab in advanced cancers. At the level of the study: The patients received ivuxolimab by intravenous route every 2 weeks at 0.01 to 10 mg/kg. General study points: Expanded peripheral T cell antigen specificity was not determined.

As regards this clone: The antigen is not known.

Germline V gene lookup returns CDR1 SGHTA and CDR2 FQGTGA. V trimming: 5 bases; J trimming: 3 bases; junction bases outside the gene matches: 3. The CDR3 loop spans 13 amino acids. Data came from immunoSEQ multiplex PCR; TCRdb stores just in-frame clones and leaves some out. In the table there are tens of thousands of clones, approximately 90% of which are singletons. Autoimmune disease history or systemic immunosuppression barred patients. The chain uses TRBV7-3 and TRBJ1-1, with 7 bases matching TRBD1. The receptor was isolated from an adult with an advanced solid tumor such as melanoma, head and neck, liver or kidney cancer. The sample was CD4+ or CD8+ T cells sorted from blood, taken in a trial of the OX40 agonist ivuxolimab. The CDR3 DNA reads TGTGCCAGCAGCCCCGACAGGGACACTGAAGCTTTCTTT. Translating gives CASSPDRDTEAFF.